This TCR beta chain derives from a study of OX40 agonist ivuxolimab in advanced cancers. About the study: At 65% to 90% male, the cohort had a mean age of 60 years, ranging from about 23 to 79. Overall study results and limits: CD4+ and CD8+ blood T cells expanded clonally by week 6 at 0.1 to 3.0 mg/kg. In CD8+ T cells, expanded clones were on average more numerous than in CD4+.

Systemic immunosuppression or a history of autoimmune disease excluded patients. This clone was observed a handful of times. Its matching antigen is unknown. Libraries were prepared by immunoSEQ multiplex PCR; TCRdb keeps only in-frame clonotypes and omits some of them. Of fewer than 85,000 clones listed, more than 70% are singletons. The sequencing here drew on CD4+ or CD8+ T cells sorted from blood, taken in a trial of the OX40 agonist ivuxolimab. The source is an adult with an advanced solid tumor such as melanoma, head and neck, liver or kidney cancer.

CDR3 DNA: TGTGCCAGCAGCGCGTACCGAGAGACTAATGAAAAACTGTTTTTT. Protein: CASSAYRETNEKLFF. The chain employs TRBV5-6 and TRBJ1-4; D unclear. With 4 bases removed from V and 2 bases from J, the gap between germline ends came to 12 bases. The CDR3 sequence is 15 residues long. CDR1 is SGHDT and CDR2 is YYEEEE in the germline V gene.